Presented here are 8 T cell receptor beta chains from one specimen sequenced in a study of a mutant IDH1 vaccine in newly diagnosed glioma. Time point noted: baseline, week 1 (first vaccination visit). The treatment was: pre-vaccination baseline after standard-of-care therapy. The data were produced by immunoSEQ multiplex PCR, yet TCRdb's version contains in-frame clones alone and is incomplete. Of roughly 70,000 clones listed, approximately 83% are singletons. Here the sequenced sample was PBMCs, taken from a glioma patient treated with radiotherapy, temozolomide or both. The receptor source for this set is a man younger than 45 with glioma.

The V gene is TRBV12-1, the J gene TRBJ2-1; the tabulated D call, TRBD2, remains unverified against the DNA. TRBV12-1 is a recognized pseudogene. The CDR3 spans 16 residues. As DNA, the CDR3 is TGTGCCAGCAGCCCAGCCCCTAGCGGAACTTACAATGAGCAGTTCTTC. This gives the protein CASSPAPSGTYNEQFF.

The V and J genes are TRBV6-5 and TRBJ2-2; 7 nucleotides agree with TRBD2. The germline V gene encodes CDR1 MNHEY and CDR2 SVGAGI. The junction had 7 bases not matched to a gene; V was cut back by 2 bases and J by 4 bases. The CDR3 loop spans 16 amino acids. The CDR3 DNA reads TGTGCCAGCAGTTACGAGGCGGGGGACGGCACCGGGGAGCTGTTTTTT. It is translated as CASSYEAGDGTGELFF.

The rearrangement joins TRBV6-1 to TRBJ2-2; TRBD2 aligns across 12 bases. The V gene end was trimmed by 8 bases and the J gene end by 6 bases; junction bases not matched to a gene: 7. CDR3 length: 15 residues. Germline values: CDR1 MNHNS, CDR2 SASEGT. In nucleotides, the CDR3 is TGTGCCAGCCGGGGGACTAGCGGGTTAGCCGGGGAGCTGTTTTTT. Translation: CASRGTSGLAGELFF.

The chain carries TRBV19 and TRBJ2-7, with TRBD1 identical over 9 bases. J gave up 6 bases and V 8 bases, and 11 bases lay outside the gene matches. The CDR3 is made up of 14 amino acids. The germline CDR1 and CDR2 sequences are LNHDA and SQIVND (reference sequence). CDR3 nucleotides: TGTGCCAGTCAGCGGGACAGGGTTGTCGGCGAGCAGTACTTC. Its translation: CASQRDRVVGEQYF.

This chain joins TRBV27 and TRBJ1-1, with 7 bases matching TRBD1. The CDR3 totals 14 residues. The germline V gene has CDR1 MNHEY and CDR2 SMNVEV (reference sequence). The V and J ends lost 5 bases and 1 base, in that order; junction bases with no gene match: 4. The CDR3 DNA reads as TGTGCCAGCAGTACCGGGACAGAGAACACTGAAGCTTTCTTT. It encodes CASSTGTENTEAFF.

This chain links TRBV7-9 with TRBJ1-4; 8 bases fit TRBD1. V trimming: 0 bases; J trimming: 5 bases; junction bases outside the gene matches: 8. The CDR3 is 17 amino acids. Germline CDR1 SEHNR, CDR2 FQNEAQ (reference sequence). DNA for the CDR3: TGTGCCAGCAGCTTAGCACAGGGGGGGTGGCCAAATGAAAAACTGTTTTTT. Translation: CASSLAQGGWPNEKLFF. The entire variable domain, with the rest obtained from reference TRBV7-9 and TRBJ1-4, is as follows: DTGVSQNPRHKITKRGQNVTFRCDPISEHNRLYWYRQTLGQGPEFLTYFQNEAQLEKSRLLSDRFSAERPKGSFSTLEIQRTEQGDSAMYLCASSLAQGGWPNEKLFFGSGTQLSVL.

This sequence joins TRBV19 and TRBJ1-2; 8 bases line up with TRBD1. The V segment lost 5 bases and the J segment 11 bases; nucleotides outside the gene matches: 13. Germline CDR1 reads LNHDA; CDR2 reads SQIVND (reference sequence). The CDR3 runs to 14 residues. The CDR3 sequence is CASSPPGTGAGYTF. The DNA for the CDR3 is TGTGCCAGTAGTCCGCCCGGGACAGGCGCAGGATACACCTTC.

V is TRBV5-4 and J is TRBJ2-1, with a possible D match to TRBD1 (6 bases). This CDR3 is built from 13 residues. V shed 4 bases and J shed 7 bases, with 12 bases lying between them. Per the germline V gene, CDR1 is SGHNT and CDR2 is YYREEE (reference sequence). The CDR3 here is CASSHREGNEQFF. The CDR3 coding sequence is TGTGCCAGCAGCCACAGGGAAGGGAATGAGCAGTTCTTC.